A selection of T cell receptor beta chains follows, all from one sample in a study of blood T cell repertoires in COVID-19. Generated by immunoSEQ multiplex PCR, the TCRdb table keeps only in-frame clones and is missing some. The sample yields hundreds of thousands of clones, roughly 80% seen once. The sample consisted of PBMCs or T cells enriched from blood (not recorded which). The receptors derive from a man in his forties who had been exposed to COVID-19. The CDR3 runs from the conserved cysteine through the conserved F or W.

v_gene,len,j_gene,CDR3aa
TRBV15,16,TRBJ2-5,CATSRVGTSGLETQYF
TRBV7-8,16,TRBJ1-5,CASTGPTHYSNQPQHF
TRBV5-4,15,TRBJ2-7,CASSRNLAVSYEQYF
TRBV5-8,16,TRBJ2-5,CASSLGDSGRSETQYF
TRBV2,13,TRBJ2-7,CASTRGSTYEQYF
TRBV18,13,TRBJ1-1,CASSHGGNTEAFF
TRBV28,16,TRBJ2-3,CASSLFPAYLTDTQYF
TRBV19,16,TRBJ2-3,CASSLIGGGRADTQYF
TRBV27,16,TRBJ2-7,CASSPRWTSFVNEQYF
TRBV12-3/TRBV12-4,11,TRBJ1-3,CASGPWNTIYF
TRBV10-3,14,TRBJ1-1,CAIRRGQANTEAFF
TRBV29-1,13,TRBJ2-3,CSEGGTHTDTQYF
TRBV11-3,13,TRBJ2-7,CASSLFLTGEQYF
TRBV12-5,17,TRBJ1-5,CASGTQGIQGYGQPQHF
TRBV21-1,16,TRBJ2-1,CARKTGTSGEASEQFF
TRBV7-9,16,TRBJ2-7,CASSSARRRLGYEQYF
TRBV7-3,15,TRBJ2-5,CASSRTGGLRETQYF
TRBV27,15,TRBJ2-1,CATETWGSRENEQFF
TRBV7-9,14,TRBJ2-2,CASSQIRDYGELFF
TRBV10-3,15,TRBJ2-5,CAISAPGQPGETQYF
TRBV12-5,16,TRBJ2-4,CASGLGAGLAKNIQYF
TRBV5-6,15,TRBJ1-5,CASSSGGPRAEPQHF
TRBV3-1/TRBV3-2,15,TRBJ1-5,CASSQGNTGGQPQHF
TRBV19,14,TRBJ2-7,CASSIDLEGYEQYF
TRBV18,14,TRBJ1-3,CASSPGGPGNTIYF
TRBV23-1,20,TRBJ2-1,CASSQLGGSYTPSSYNEQFF
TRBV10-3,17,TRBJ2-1,CAISDGTGNKQDNEQFF
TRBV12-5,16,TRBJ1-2,CASGLSVGTGPHGYTF
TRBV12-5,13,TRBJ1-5,CASAGTGNQPQHF
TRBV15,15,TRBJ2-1,CATSRDLSGSDEQFF
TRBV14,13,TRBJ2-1,CASSYGGPNEQFF
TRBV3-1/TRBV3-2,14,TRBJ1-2,CASSQGGTNYGYTF
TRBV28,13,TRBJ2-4,CASSWGGKNIQYF
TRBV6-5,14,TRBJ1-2,CASSYSDRDYGYTF
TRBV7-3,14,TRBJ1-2,CASSPGQENYGYTF
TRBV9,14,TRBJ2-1,CASTPLGGGDEQFF
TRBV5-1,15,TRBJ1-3,CASSLAGTPGNTIYF
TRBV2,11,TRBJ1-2,CASTQGNGYTF
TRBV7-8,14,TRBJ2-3,CASSLGGITDTQYF
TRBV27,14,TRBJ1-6,CASSFLQGNSPLHF